Listed below are T cell receptor beta chains from one sample, sequenced in a study of shared clonotypes between healthy human individuals. Generated by immunoSEQ multiplex PCR, the TCRdb table keeps only in-frame clones and is missing some. The sample has about 600,000 clones, 97% seen once. What was sequenced was naive CD4+ T cells sorted from blood. The receptors stem from a woman aged 25-40 years in good health. Both conserved end residues are part of each CDR3. Fields, in order: clone size, D gene, V gene, J gene, CDR3 DNA, CDR3 protein. D genes are given only for firm matches. Rows may omit the clone size; those that give it use once, few, many or a size class.

>.|.|TRBV28|TRBJ2-7
TGTGCCAGCAGCCCCGGTCGGTCCTACGAGCAGTACTTC
CASSPGRSYEQYF
>.|TRBD2|TRBV18|TRBJ2-7
TGTGCCAGCTCACAAATGGGACTAGCGGGACGCGAGCAGTACTTC
CASSQMGLAGREQYF
>.|TRBD2|TRBV28|TRBJ2-1
TGTGCCAGCAGTAGGGCGGGAGGTGGTATTGAGCAGTTCTTC
CASSRAGGGIEQFF
>.|.|TRBV6-6|TRBJ2-7
TGTGCCAGCAGAAACCGGGGGAGTGCCGAGCAGTACTTC
CASRNRGSAEQYF
>.|TRBD2|TRBV15|TRBJ2-3
TGTGCCACCAGCACTAGCGGGAGGGAGACCCCTTACACAGATACGCAGTATTTT
CATSTSGRETPYTDTQYF
>.|.|TRBV28|TRBJ1-6
TGTGCCAGCAGCTGGGGGGATTCACCCCTCCACTTT
CASSWGDSPLHF
>.|.|TRBV2|TRBJ2-3
TGTGCCAGCAGAGAGGGGGGCGCAGATACGCAGTATTTT
CASREGGADTQYF
>.|.|TRBV7-9|TRBJ2-7
TGTGCCAGCAGCCCTCTGACAGGCACCCACGAGCAGTACTTC
CASSPLTGTHEQYF
>.|.|TRBV6-1|TRBJ1-2
TGTGCCAGCAGTGTGCAGGAGATAGGGAGTGGCTACACCTTC
CASSVQEIGSGYTF
>.|TRBD1|TRBV27|TRBJ2-7
TGTGCCAGCAGTTCCCCCATCAGGGGGCACGAGCAGTACTTC
CASSSPIRGHEQYF
>once|TRBD2|TRBV10-1|TRBJ2-1
TGCGCCAGCAGTAATAGGAGCGGGATCGTAGATAATGAGCAGTTCTTC
CASSNRSGIVDNEQFF
>.|TRBD2|TRBV18|TRBJ2-3
TGTGCCAGCTCGCCGGGACTAGCAACGCAGTATTTT
CASSPGLATQYF
>once|TRBD2|TRBV6-6|TRBJ2-7
TGTGCCAGCAGTGCTATAGGACTAGCGGTTACCTACGAGCAGTACTTC
CASSAIGLAVTYEQYF
>.|.|TRBV5-1|TRBJ2-7
TGCGCCAGCAGCATCGGCAGTTACTACGAGCAGTACTTC
CASSIGSYYEQYF
>.|.|TRBV18|TRBJ2-3
TGTGCCAGCTCACGCCCGGCATCGGGAGATACGCAGTATTTT
CASSRPASGDTQYF
>.|.|TRBV19|TRBJ2-6
TGTGCCAGTAGTATAGAACATTACTCTGGGGCCAACGTCCTGACTTTC
CASSIEHYSGANVLTF
>.|TRBD1|TRBV19|TRBJ2-5
TGTGCCAGTAGTTCAGGGACAGGGGCCCCCCAAGAGACCCAGTACTTC
CASSSGTGAPQETQYF
>.|TRBD2|TRBV27|TRBJ2-1
TGTGCCAGCAGAACGGGACTAGACTACAATGAGCAGTTCTTC
CASRTGLDYNEQFF
>.|.|TRBV6-5|TRBJ2-5
TGTGCCAGCAGTTCAGGGGAGGAGACCCAGTACTTC
CASSSGEETQYF
>.|.|TRBV2|TRBJ1-2
TGTGCCAGCAGGATGACGGGTTTGGGCTATGGCTACACCTTC
CASRMTGLGYGYTF
>.|.|TRBV28|TRBJ1-2
TGTGCCAGCAGTCGGGGAGGGCAGAAGTACGGCTACACCTTC
CASSRGGQKYGYTF
>.|.|TRBV7-2|TRBJ2-3
TGTGCCAGCAGGCCCCCTCTGGGGTTGGGCACAGATACGCAGTATTTT
CASRPPLGLGTDTQYF
>.|.|TRBV5-4|TRBJ2-7
TGTGCCAGCAGCATACGGGACCGAGCCTACGAGCAGTACTTC
CASSIRDRAYEQYF
>.|.|TRBV2|TRBJ1-2
TGTGCCAGCAGTGAAATAGGTCGGGGTGACAGGCATGGCTACACCTTC
CASSEIGRGDRHGYTF
>.|.|TRBV5-4|TRBJ1-1
TGTGCCAGCAGGTTACTACAGGGAGATACTGAAGCTTTCTTT
CASRLLQGDTEAFF
>.|.|TRBV28|TRBJ2-7
TGTGCCAGCAGCTCCCCACAGAAAACCTCCTACGAGCAGTACTTC
CASSSPQKTSYEQYF
>.|.|TRBV28|TRBJ2-5
TGTGCCAGCAGTTTAGGCAGGGAAGAGACCCAGTACTTC
CASSLGREETQYF
>.|.|TRBV5-1|TRBJ2-3
TGCGCCAGCAGCCGGGACGTCAGCACAGATACGCAGTATTTT
CASSRDVSTDTQYF
>.|.|TRBV9|TRBJ2-1
TGTGCCAGCAGCGTAGTTTCGGGAAACTACAATGAGCAGTTCTTC
CASSVVSGNYNEQFF
>.|.|TRBV2|TRBJ2-7
TGTGCCAGCAGTGAACAGGGCCCCTACGAGCAGTACTTC
CASSEQGPYEQYF
>.|.|TRBV18|TRBJ2-7
TGTGCCAGCTCCCTCGGGACGACCTACTACGAGCAGTACTTC
CASSLGTTYYEQYF
>.|.|TRBV11-3|TRBJ2-5
TGTGCCAGCAGCTTAAACCAAGAGACCCAGTACTTC
CASSLNQETQYF
>.|TRBD2|TRBV19|TRBJ2-7
TGTGCCAGTAGTATTGGACTAGCGGGATCGGACGAGCAGTACTTC
CASSIGLAGSDEQYF
>.|.|TRBV7-9|TRBJ2-2
TGTGCCAGCGGTTCACGGGCTAGCTGGTTGACCGGGGAGCTGTTTTTT
CASGSRASWLTGELFF
>.|.|TRBV30|TRBJ2-1
TGTGCCTGGAGTGTATTCCAGGAATCTAATGAGCAGTTCTTC
CAWSVFQESNEQFF
>.|TRBD1|TRBV5-5|TRBJ1-2
TGTGCCAGCAGCTCCGGGACAGGGGGCGCCGAATATGGCTACACCTTC
CASSSGTGGAEYGYTF
>once|.|TRBV25-1|TRBJ2-3
TGTGCCAGCAGTGTAGACCCGCAACGGGGTATCACAGATACGCAGTATTTT
CASSVDPQRGITDTQYF
>.|.|TRBV20-1|TRBJ2-1
TGCAGTGCTAGGAGGGCCTTTGAGCAGTTCTTC
CSARRAFEQFF
>.|.|TRBV30|TRBJ1-2
TGTGCCTGGAGTGACTCAGGGTCCAGTTTAAGAAGGGGCTACACCTTC
CAWSDSGSSLRRGYTF
>.|.|TRBV5-4|TRBJ1-4
TGTGCCAGCAGCAAAAGGGGGTCCAATGAAAAACTGTTTTTT
CASSKRGSNEKLFF
>.|TRBD2|TRBV11-2|TRBJ2-1
TGTGCCAGCAGCTTAGTCACGCTAGCGGGGAACAATGAGCAGTTCTTC
CASSLVTLAGNNEQFF
>once|.|TRBV7-9|TRBJ2-7
TGTGCCAGCAGAAACTGGACGGGGACAATCTACGAGCAGTACTTC
CASRNWTGTIYEQYF
>.|.|TRBV11-2|TRBJ2-2
TGTGCCAGCAGCTTAGTAATCGACATGCCGCAGGCCACCGGGGAGCTGTTTTTT
CASSLVIDMPQATGELFF
>.|.|TRBV11-3|TRBJ2-1
TGTGCCAGCAGCTTAAGTCTAGGGCGGCGATCGAGCTCCTACAATGAGCAGTTCTTC
CASSLSLGRRSSSYNEQFF
>.|.|TRBV5-1|TRBJ2-3
TGCGCCAGCAGCTTGGGCAGGGAATTTCATACGCAGTATTTT
CASSLGREFHTQYF
>.|TRBD1|TRBV6-1|TRBJ1-2
TGTGCCAGCAGTGAGGGTTTACAGGGGATGGATGGCTACACCTTC
CASSEGLQGMDGYTF
>.|.|TRBV5-8|TRBJ2-1
TGTGCCAGCAGCCTTACCGCGGGACTCTATAATGAGCAGTTCTTC
CASSLTAGLYNEQFF
>.|TRBD1|TRBV5-1|TRBJ2-3
TGCGCCAGCAGCTTAAACAGGGGAGATACGCAGTATTTT
CASSLNRGDTQYF
>.|.|TRBV20-1|TRBJ2-5
TGCAGTGCCCAGCCCCAAGAGACCCAGTACTTC
CSAQPQETQYF
>.|.|TRBV27|TRBJ1-1
TGTGCCAGCAGCCGATTTCGACAGATGAACACTGAAGCTTTCTTT
CASSRFRQMNTEAFF
>.|TRBD1|TRBV5-1|TRBJ2-5
TGCGCCAGCAGCTTGCGGACAGGGGGAAACCAAGAGACCCAGTACTTC
CASSLRTGGNQETQYF
>.|.|TRBV5-6|TRBJ1-2
TGTGCCAGCAGTAAGGGAGTGCAGCCCTATGGCTACACCTTC
CASSKGVQPYGYTF
>.|.|TRBV5-1|TRBJ2-5
TGCGCCAGCAGCTTGGAAGGGCAAGAGACCCAGTACTTC
CASSLEGQETQYF
>.|TRBD2|TRBV7-2|TRBJ2-4
TGTGCCAGCAGCCACCCCCGGGGGGGCGTAGCCAAAAACATTCAGTACTTC
CASSHPRGGVAKNIQYF
>once|.|TRBV5-1|TRBJ1-4
TGCGCCAGCAGCGTGGGGTATGAGAATGAAAAACTGTTTTTT
CASSVGYENEKLFF
>.|.|TRBV5-1|TRBJ2-1
TGCGCCAGCAGCTTGAATGAGGCTCGAAACAATGAGCAGTTCTTC
CASSLNEARNNEQFF
>.|TRBD1|TRBV27|TRBJ1-1
TGTGCCAGCAGACAGGGACAGGGGGCGCGAAACACTGAAGCTTTCTTT
CASRQGQGARNTEAFF
>.|.|TRBV2|TRBJ2-1
TGTGCCAGCATGTGGAACATTTACAATGAGCAGTTCTTC
CASMWNIYNEQFF
>.|.|TRBV7-9|TRBJ1-4
TGTGCCAGCAGCCCAAGTCTGGGGGCCACTAATGAAAAACTGTTTTTT
CASSPSLGATNEKLFF